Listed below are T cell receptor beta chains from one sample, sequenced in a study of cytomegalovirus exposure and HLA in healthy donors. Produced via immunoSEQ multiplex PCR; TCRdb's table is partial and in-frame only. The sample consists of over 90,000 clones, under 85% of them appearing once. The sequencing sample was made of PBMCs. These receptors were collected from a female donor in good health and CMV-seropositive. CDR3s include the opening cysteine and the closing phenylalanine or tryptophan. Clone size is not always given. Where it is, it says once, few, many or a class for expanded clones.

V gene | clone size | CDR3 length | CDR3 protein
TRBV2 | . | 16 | CASREGLAGGGDTQYF
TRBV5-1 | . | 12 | CASSLVAGELFF
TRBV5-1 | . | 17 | CASSWAYSGTGGETQYF
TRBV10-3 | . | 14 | CAISEDSSNSPLHF
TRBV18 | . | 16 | CASSPGQGVDNSPLHF
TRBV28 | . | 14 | CASSSAAGVSEQYF
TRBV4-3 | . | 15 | CASSQDPGGQETQYF
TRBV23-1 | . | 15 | CATQCPRERQDTQYF
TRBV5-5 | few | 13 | CASSLPGWHEQYF
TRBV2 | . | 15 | CASSDQGASNQPQHF
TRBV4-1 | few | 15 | CASSQSPGQLYGYTF
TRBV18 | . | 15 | CASSPLTGGDEKLFF
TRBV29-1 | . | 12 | CSAGTGGYEQYF
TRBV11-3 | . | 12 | CASSLALGELFF
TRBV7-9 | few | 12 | CASNEVPGTQYF
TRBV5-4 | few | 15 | CASSLDASSTDTQYF
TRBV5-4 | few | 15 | CASSLKQGVVNEQFF
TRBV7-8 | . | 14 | CASSLAHMNTEAFF
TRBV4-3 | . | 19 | CASSQDLGHTTSGIYEQYF
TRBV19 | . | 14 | CASEDRAITTEAFF
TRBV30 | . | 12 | CAWSGVQETQYF
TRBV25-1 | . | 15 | CASSEMQGNTGELFF
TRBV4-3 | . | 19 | CASSPSLGGGSSGANVLTF
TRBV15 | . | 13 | CATSMDSSYEQYF
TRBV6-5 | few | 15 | CASSYSWGEGTEAFF
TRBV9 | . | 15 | CASGSGQGAPETQYF
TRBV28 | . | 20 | CASSPWTSGGRMQVGYEQFF
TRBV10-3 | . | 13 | CAISELSQETQYF
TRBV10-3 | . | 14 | CAITSTLGNQPQHF